The 16 T cell receptor beta chains given below trace back to one sample, sequenced in a study of control samples from healthy donors and cancer patients. Generated by immunoSEQ multiplex PCR, the TCRdb table keeps only in-frame clones and is missing some. Here the sample spans roughly 150,000 clones, approximately 86% being singletons. The sample was blood. These receptor sequences come from a man younger than 35 in good health.

The chain couples TRBV3-1 (or the pseudogene TRBV3-2) to TRBJ1-2; tentatively, D is TRBD1 (6 bases). The CDR3 contains 14 residues. The germline gives CDR1 LGHDT, CDR2 YNNKEL (reference sequence). The germline V and J ends were trimmed by 1 base and 7 bases, with 13 bases remaining between them. The CDR3: CASSQGQGPSGYTF. DNA for the CDR3: TGTGCCAGCAGCCAAGGGCAGGGGCCAAGTGGCTACACCTTC.

The chain employs TRBV4-3 and TRBJ2-3, with unresolved D. With 0 bases removed from V and 2 bases from J, the gap between germline ends came to 6 bases. The CDR3 is made up of 14 amino acids. The germline CDR1 and CDR2 sequences are LGHNA and YSLEER. The CDR3 nucleotides read TGCGCCAGCAGCCAAGATCATTACACAGATACGCAGTATTTT. Translated, it gives CASSQDHYTDTQYF.

The chain carries TRBV2 and TRBJ2-5; TRBD2 matches 10 bases. Germline V gene lookup returns CDR1 SNHLY and CDR2 FYNNEI. V was pared by 8 bases and J by 7 bases, with 13 bases of the junction left unmatched. This CDR3 comprises 15 residues. CDR3 residues: CASLESGGAWGTQYF. CDR3 coding DNA: TGTGCCAGCTTGGAGAGCGGGGGGGCCTGGGGGACCCAGTACTTC.

The chain links TRBV7-6 to TRBJ2-5; D gene uncertain. CDR1 and CDR2 (germline): SGHVS, FNYEAQ. The CDR3 contains 13 residues. V shed 2 bases and J shed 5 bases, with 9 bases lying between them. This chain's CDR3 is CASSLHRMETQYF. In DNA, the CDR3 is TGTGCCAGCAGCTTACATCGGATGGAGACCCAGTACTTC.

This rearrangement joins TRBV15 to TRBJ2-7; 7 nucleotides match TRBD1. Germline CDR1 is LNHNV and CDR2 is YYDKDF (reference sequence). There are 16 residues in the CDR3. With V trimmed by 0 bases and J by 2 bases, 7 bases remained unmatched. The DNA for the CDR3 is TGTGCCACCAGCAGAGACGAGGACAGGCTGACCTACGAGCAGTACTTC. This encodes CATSRDEDRLTYEQYF.

V is TRBV6-5 and J is TRBJ1-4; 9 bases align to TRBD1. From germline, CDR1 is MNHEY and CDR2 SVGAGI. With 4 bases clipped from V and 7 bases from J, the junction kept 10 bases outside the gene matches. The CDR3 is 16 residues long. The CDR3 sequence is CASSSLPGQGGEKLFF. CDR3 sequence (DNA): TGTGCCAGCAGTTCATTACCGGGACAGGGCGGTGAAAAACTGTTTTTT.

The chain employs TRBV7-9 and TRBJ2-2; 9 positions match TRBD1. The germline gives CDR1 SEHNR, CDR2 FQNEAQ (reference sequence). The CDR3 totals 18 residues. With V trimmed by 3 bases and J by 3 bases, 11 bases remained unmatched. The DNA for the CDR3 is TGTGCCAGCAGCTTTCCCCGAACAGGGGGCACGGACACCGGGGAGCTGTTTTTT. Protein product: CASSFPRTGGTDTGELFF.

The chain uses TRBV6-2 or TRBV6-3 and TRBJ2-3; 8 bases are a match to TRBD2. This CDR3 comprises 16 residues. The ends lost 3 bases at V and 2 bases at J; junction bases unmatched: 7. Germline loops: CDR1 MNHEY, CDR2 SVGEGT. CDR3 coding DNA: TGTGCCAGCAGTTATAGCACGGGGGGGGTCACAGATACGCAGTATTTT. Protein sequence: CASSYSTGGVTDTQYF.

The rearrangement joins TRBV7-2 to TRBJ2-4, with D tentatively TRBD1 (6 bases). The CDR3 totals 13 residues. Germline loops: CDR1 SGHTA, CDR2 FQGNSA. V lost 4 bases, J lost 8 bases, and 12 bases lay in between. The CDR3 here is CASSSQGYDIQYF. In DNA, the CDR3 is TGTGCCAGCAGCTCTCAGGGGTACGACATTCAGTACTTC.

This clone has just one count. The chain employs TRBV28 and TRBJ2-1, with 7 bases aligning to TRBD2. CDR1 MDHEN and CDR2 SYDVKM come from the germline V gene. V lost 3 bases to trimming and J lost 5 bases; unmatched junction nucleotides: 13. CDR3 size: 17 residues. CDR3 DNA: TGTGCCAGCAGTTTTTCTTTCACGGGGGGTGCGAACAATGAGCAGTTCTTC. It specifies CASSFSFTGGANNEQFF.

This clone showed up just once. V gene TRBV6-6 combines with J gene TRBJ1-1; D is ambiguous. Germline CDR1 is MNHNY and CDR2 is SVGAGI (reference sequence). V lost 0 bases and J 6 bases, leaving 8 bases between the germline ends. This CDR3 is built from 13 residues. The CDR3 spells CASSYSFTAEAFF. The CDR3 coding sequence is TGTGCCAGCAGTTACTCTTTCACAGCTGAAGCTTTCTTT.

The J gene is TRBJ2-7, the V gene TRBV4-2, with D possibly matching TRBD2 (6 bases). V was cut by 0 bases and J by 0 bases, with 24 bases left in between. Germline loops: CDR1 LGHNA, CDR2 YNFKEQ. CDR3 length: 20 residues. CDR3 region: CASSQDPWVTGDPSSYEQYF. In DNA form, the CDR3 reads TGTGCCAGCAGCCAAGATCCGTGGGTGACGGGGGACCCAAGCTCCTACGAGCAGTACTTC.

Worth noting for this clone: Germline is not matched at one junction end, which may reflect a read error. J is TRBJ1-1 and V is TRBV19, with 8 bases lining up with TRBD1. CDR1 LNHDA and CDR2 SQIVND come from the germline V gene (reference sequence). This CDR3 is built from 15 residues. CDR3 coding DNA: TGTGCCAGTAGTCCACCTGGACAGGGAACGCCTGACGCTTTCTTT. This sequence encodes CASSPPGQGTPDAFF. The complete variable domain, with remaining parts taken from reference TRBV19 and TRBJ1-1, reads DGGITQSPKYLFRKEGQNVTLSCEQNLNHDAMYWYRQDPGQGLRLIYYSQIVNDFQKGDIAEGYSVSREKKESFPLTVTSAQKNPTAFYLCASSPPGQGTPDAFFGQGTRLTVV.

CDR3 protein: CASSLDGTASGANVLTF. CDR3 nucleotides: TGTGCCAGCAGCTTAGATGGCACAGCCTCTGGGGCCAACGTCCTGACTTTC. This chain joins TRBV7-2 and TRBJ2-6; no definite D call. Deletions cut 1 base from V and 0 bases from J, with 10 bases between. CDR1 and CDR2 from the germline V gene are SGHTA and FQGNSA. The CDR3 has 17 amino acids.

The chain recombines TRBV15 with TRBJ2-2, with 9 bases identical to TRBD2. CDR3 length equals 16 residues. V lost 3 bases to trimming and J lost 4 bases; unmatched junction nucleotides: 6. Germline V CDR1 and CDR2: LNHNV, YYDKDF (reference sequence). The CDR3 DNA is TGTGCCACCAGCAGGAAAGCGGGGGGCCGCACCGGGGAGCTGTTTTTT. Translating gives CATSRKAGGRTGELFF.

V usage is TRBV7-2 and J usage is TRBJ1-3; no firm D call. CDR1 and CDR2 from the germline V gene are SGHTA and FQGNSA. Trimming cost V 0 bases and J 10 bases, with 16 bases left between them. The length of the CDR3 is 15 residues. The chain's CDR3 is CASSLASGWEVTIYF. The CDR3 DNA is TGTGCCAGCAGCTTAGCCTCAGGCTGGGAGGTGACCATATATTTT.